The 27 T cell receptor beta chains listed next were all sequenced from one sample in a study of shared clonotypes between healthy human individuals. Repertoires were generated with immunoSEQ multiplex PCR, while TCRdb's copy carries only in-frame clones and drops some. Here the sample spans approximately 470,000 clones, approximately 80% being singletons. The source material was PBMCs. These receptors were collected from a woman aged 40 to 50 in good health. Some clones in this sample may be carry-over from other donors' samples.

This clone was counted only a few times. A much larger clonotype is one base distant, so this may be a read error. The chain carries TRBV7-2 and TRBJ1-1; TRBD1 is a possible D gene (5 bases). Trimming removed 5 bases from V and 1 base from J, with 8 bases in between. CDR1 is SGHTA and CDR2 is FQGNSA in the germline V gene. This CDR3 comprises 13 residues. In DNA, the CDR3 is TGTGCCAGCAGCCGCGGACAGAACACTGAAGCTTTCTTT. It is translated as CASSRGQNTEAFF.

This clone counts as large. The sample holds other DNA sequences that translate to the same CDR3. The J gene is TRBJ2-7, the V gene TRBV27; no definite D call. Trimming cost V 6 bases and J 4 bases, with 10 bases left between them. The germline V gene has CDR1 MNHEY and CDR2 SMNVEV (reference sequence). The CDR3 contains 12 residues. CDR3 DNA: TGTGCCAGCAGGTCCCCCTCGTACGAGCAGTACTTC. It encodes CASRSPSYEQYF.

V and J are TRBV6-1 and TRBJ1-4, with D maybe TRBD1 (5 bases). The length of the CDR3 is 15 residues. V was clipped by 7 bases and J by 7 bases, with 19 bases between them. The V gene's germline CDR1 is MNHNS and CDR2 SASEGT. The CDR3 region is CASTWQEGGGEKLFF. In nucleotides, the CDR3 is TGTGCCAGCACTTGGCAGGAGGGTGGGGGTGAAAAACTGTTTTTT.

V gene TRBV7-9 combines with J gene TRBJ2-7; 9 bases agree with TRBD2. The V and J ends lost 6 bases and 2 bases, in that order; junction bases with no gene match: 8. This CDR3 is 15 amino acids long. Germline V gene data show CDR1 as SEHNR and CDR2 as FQNEAQ (reference sequence). This CDR3 reads CASSVAAGGTYEQYF. CDR3 nucleotide sequence: TGTGCCAGCAGTGTCGCAGCGGGAGGAACCTACGAGCAGTACTTC.

This clone turned up a few times. This chain links TRBV7-9 with TRBJ2-5, with D perhaps being TRBD1 or TRBD2 (5 bases each). The J call could be wrong; TRBJ2-7 is a better fit for the DNA end. This CDR3 comprises 13 residues. The germline CDR1 and CDR2 sequences are SEHNR and FQNEAQ (reference sequence). DNA for the CDR3: TGTGCCAGCAGCCCGGGACGGTACTACGAGCAGTACTTC. Its translation is CASSPGRYYEQYF.

This chain connects TRBV27 to TRBJ2-2; TRBD1 aligns across 8 bases. J gave up 4 bases and V 2 bases, and 6 bases lay outside the gene matches. From germline, CDR1 is MNHEY and CDR2 SMNVEV (reference sequence). This CDR3 comprises 16 residues. CDR3 sequence: CASSLPDRAGTGELFF. The CDR3 DNA is TGTGCCAGCAGTTTACCGGACAGGGCGGGCACCGGGGAGCTGTTTTTT.

The rearrangement uses TRBV7-6 and TRBJ2-7; 10 bases are a match to TRBD1. The CDR3 runs to 13 residues. The germline gives CDR1 SGHVS, CDR2 FNYEAQ. Trimming cost V 7 bases and J 6 bases; bases outside gene matches: 6. CDR3: CASTTGQGGEQYF. CDR3 bases: TGTGCCAGCACCACCGGACAGGGGGGCGAGCAGTACTTC.

The V call is TRBV5-8, the J call TRBJ2-3; D not certain. The CDR3 runs to 15 residues. Between the trimmed V and J ends, which lost 0 bases and 6 bases, there was a span of 14 bases. CDR1 and CDR2 from the germline V gene are SGHTS and YDEGEE. CDR3 nucleotide sequence: TGTGCCAGCAGCTTGGCCGCTAGTTTCTCGGATACGCAGTATTTT. Translated, it gives CASSLAASFSDTQYF.

This clone was detected only a few times. The chain is built from TRBV10-2 and TRBJ2-7, with D possibly being TRBD2 (5 bases). This CDR3 has 14 amino acids. V was clipped by 2 bases and J by 0 bases, with 8 bases between them. The germline V gene has CDR1 WSHSY and CDR2 SAAADI. The CDR3 protein is CASSETGFSYEQYF. The DNA of the CDR3 is TGCGCCAGCAGTGAGACGGGGTTCTCCTACGAGCAGTACTTC.

This clone was observed a few times. A single base separates this from a much larger clone, so it may be a read error. Additional DNA sequences in this sample encode the identical CDR3. This chain links TRBV2 with TRBJ2-2; D remains ambiguous. The CDR3 is 15 amino acids. Germline-derived CDR1 and CDR2 are SNHLY and FYNNEI. The CDR3 sequence: CASSEAEPNTGELFF. CDR3 nucleotide sequence: TGTGCCAGCAGTGAGGCGGAACCGAACACAGGGGAGCTGTTTTTT. The full variable domain, completed using reference TRBV2 and TRBJ2-2, is EPEVTQTPSHQVTQMGQEVILRCVPISNHLYFYWYRQILGQKVEFLVSFYNNEISEKSEIFDDQFSVERPDGSNFTLKIRSTKLEDSAMYFCASSEAEPNTGELFFGEGSRLTVL.

The chain is built from TRBV29-1 and TRBJ1-1; D is undetermined. The CDR3 extends over 13 amino acids. Germline values: CDR1 SQVTM, CDR2 ANQGSEA. Trimming cost V 6 bases and J 0 bases, with 11 bases left between them. The chain's CDR3 is CSVNGRMNTEAFF. In DNA form, the CDR3 reads TGCAGCGTGAATGGACGGATGAACACTGAAGCTTTCTTT.

For this clone: A much larger clone differs from this one at a single base, so this may be a read error. This same CDR3 is encoded by further DNA sequences in the sample. J is TRBJ2-7 and V is TRBV28, with D tentatively TRBD2 (6 bases). In germline, CDR1 is MDHEN, CDR2 SYDVKM. The CDR3 has 14 residues. This chain's CDR3 is CASSPQEGRYEQYF. For the CDR3, the DNA is TGTGCCAGCAGTCCCCAGGAGGGGCGGTACGAGCAGTACTTT.

The rearrangement joins TRBV6-1 to TRBJ2-3; 7 bases are shared with TRBD1. The CDR3 contains 17 residues. CDR1 is MNHNS, CDR2 SASEGT, per germline. Trimming removed 2 bases from V and 4 bases from J; junction bases left unmatched: 12. CDR3 DNA sequence: TGTGCCAGCAGTGAATTAGCCGGGACAGTATTTTCAGATACGCAGTATTTT. This codes for CASSELAGTVFSDTQYF.

The chain joins TRBV7-2 to TRBJ2-7; D uncertain. CDR3 length: 14 amino acids. Between the trimmed V and J ends, which lost 2 bases and 3 bases, there was a span of 11 bases. Germline values: CDR1 SGHTA, CDR2 FQGNSA. CDR3 residues: CASSLNPFGYEQYF. Written as DNA, the CDR3 is TGTGCCAGCAGCTTAAATCCCTTTGGCTACGAGCAGTACTTC.

This clone was observed once. The chain carries TRBV19 and TRBJ2-3; D remains ambiguous. Per the germline V gene, CDR1 is LNHDA and CDR2 is SQIVND (reference sequence). V was pared by 1 base and J by 4 bases, with 6 bases between. The CDR3 covers 13 residues. CDR3 loop: CASSIAGADTQYF. CDR3 nucleotide sequence: TGTGCCAGTAGTATAGCCGGCGCAGATACGCAGTATTTT.

This clone has just one count. The V call is TRBV5-1, the J call TRBJ2-5; 13 bases map to TRBD2. The CDR3 is 16 residues long. Germline V lookup: CDR1 SGHRS, CDR2 YFSETQ. The J segment lost 5 bases and the V segment lost 3 bases, leaving 7 bases of the junction unmatched. The CDR3 nucleotides read TGCGCCAGCAGCTCACGACTAGCGGGAGGCCAGGAGACCCAGTACTTC. Translated, it gives CASSSRLAGGQETQYF.

As concerns this clone: The sample has other DNA sequences that encode this CDR3 too. The chain recombines TRBV7-9 with TRBJ2-7; D gene unclear. Germline V gene lookup returns CDR1 SEHNR and CDR2 FQNEAQ (reference sequence). The length of the CDR3 is 13 residues. V gave up 4 bases and J gave up 0 bases, with 7 bases separating them. The CDR3 bases are TGTGCCAGCAGCTCCGGATTCTCCTACGAGCAGTACTTC. Its protein is CASSSGFSYEQYF.

The CDR3 reads CASSRTATSGSIYEQYF. CDR3 in DNA: TGTGCCAGCTCACGAACGGCGACTAGCGGGAGTATCTACGAGCAGTACTTC. This sequence joins TRBV18 and TRBJ2-7; 12 bases map to TRBD2. Germline-derived CDR1 and CDR2 are KGHSH and LQKENI. The J segment lost 3 bases and the V segment lost 4 bases, leaving 10 bases of the junction unmatched. The CDR3 loop spans 17 amino acids.

Ten or more counts support this clone. Other nucleotide sequences from this sample produce the same CDR3. The chain has TRBV30 and TRBJ1-5; D remains unclear. The length of the CDR3 is 13 residues. Germline CDR1 reads GTSNPN; CDR2 reads SVGIG (reference sequence). Deletions cut 1 base from V and 0 bases from J, with 4 bases between. The CDR3 loop reads CAWSGRSNQPQHF. The CDR3 DNA reads as TGTGCCTGGAGTGGACGTAGCAATCAGCCCCAGCATTTT.

This clone was seen ten or more times. The CDR3 protein is CASSEQPNTEAFF. As DNA, the CDR3 is TGTGCCAGCAGTGAACAGCCGAACACTGAAGCTTTCTTT. The chain uses TRBV2 and TRBJ1-1; D gene uncertain. The CDR3 runs 13 residues. The germline gives CDR1 SNHLY, CDR2 FYNNEI. Between the trimmed V and J ends, which lost 2 bases and 1 base, there was a span of 5 bases.

The rearrangement links TRBV28 to TRBJ2-3; TRBD1 might be the D (6 bases). V was trimmed by 2 bases and J by 9 bases, leaving 18 bases between them. Per the germline V gene, CDR1 is MDHEN and CDR2 is SYDVKM. This CDR3 spans 15 amino acids. The CDR3 loop is CASSLPPAGVGTQYF. CDR3 in DNA: TGTGCCAGCAGTTTACCCCCGGCAGGGGTAGGCACGCAGTATTTT.

This clone was seen more than once but under ten times. V is TRBV19 and J is TRBJ2-1; 12 bases are shared with TRBD2. From germline, CDR1 is LNHDA and CDR2 SQIVND (reference sequence). V shed 2 bases and J 6 bases; nucleotides not matched to a gene: 8. This CDR3 has 17 residues. The CDR3 here is CASSIIRLAGVSNEQFF. The CDR3 coding sequence is TGTGCCAGTAGTATAATTCGACTAGCGGGAGTCTCCAATGAGCAGTTCTTC.

This chain uses TRBV5-1 with TRBJ1-1, with D hard to call. Per germline, CDR1 SGHRS and CDR2 YFSETQ. This CDR3 is built from 15 residues. Trimming pared 0 bases from V and 1 base from J, leaving 10 bases between. The CDR3 sequence is CASSLEGAPNTEAFF. The DNA of the CDR3 is TGCGCCAGCAGCTTGGAGGGCGCCCCGAACACTGAAGCTTTCTTT.

This chain links TRBV6-5 with TRBJ1-1, with a weak D call TRBD1 (5 bases). Germline V gene lookup returns CDR1 MNHEY and CDR2 SVGAGI. V was cut by 0 bases and J by 5 bases, with 13 bases left in between. The CDR3 extends over 15 amino acids. The CDR3 DNA is TGTGCCAGCAGTTACTCGGGCAGGGCGAGGACTGAAGCTTTCTTT. Amino acid sequence: CASSYSGRARTEAFF.

This chain connects TRBV28 to TRBJ2-3, with 9 bases matching TRBD1. The CDR3 has 15 amino acids. With 5 bases clipped from V and 4 bases from J, the junction kept 7 bases outside the gene matches. Germline loops: CDR1 MDHEN, CDR2 SYDVKM. The CDR3 loop is CASSPGTGGPDTQYF. The CDR3 coding sequence is TGTGCCAGCAGTCCCGGCACAGGGGGCCCAGATACGCAGTATTTT.

The genes are TRBV27 and TRBJ1-2; 9 positions agree with TRBD1. CDR1 and CDR2 from the germline V gene are MNHEY and SMNVEV (reference sequence). The CDR3 contains 15 residues. Germline trimming cut 5 bases from V and 3 bases from J; bases unmatched to any gene: 7. The CDR3 reads CASSPKQGAYYGYTF. CDR3 in DNA: TGTGCCAGCAGTCCAAAACAGGGGGCCTACTATGGCTACACCTTC.

DNA for the CDR3: TGCGCCAGCAGCACGGGACCGACTGGTCCCGCCGGGGAGCTGTTTTTT. It codes for CASSTGPTGPAGELFF. The V and J genes are TRBV5-1 and TRBJ2-2; D tentatively reads TRBD1 or TRBD2 (5 bases each). Deletions cut 4 bases from V and 6 bases from J, with 19 bases between. Germline loops: CDR1 SGHRS, CDR2 YFSETQ. The CDR3 has 16 residues. The full variable domain, rest sourced from reference TRBV5-1 and TRBJ2-2, is KAGVTQTPRYLIKTRGQQVTLSCSPISGHRSVSWYQQTPGQGLQFLFEYFSETQRNKGNFPGRFSGRQFSNSRSEMNVSTLELGDSALYLCASSTGPTGPAGELFFGEGSRLTVL.